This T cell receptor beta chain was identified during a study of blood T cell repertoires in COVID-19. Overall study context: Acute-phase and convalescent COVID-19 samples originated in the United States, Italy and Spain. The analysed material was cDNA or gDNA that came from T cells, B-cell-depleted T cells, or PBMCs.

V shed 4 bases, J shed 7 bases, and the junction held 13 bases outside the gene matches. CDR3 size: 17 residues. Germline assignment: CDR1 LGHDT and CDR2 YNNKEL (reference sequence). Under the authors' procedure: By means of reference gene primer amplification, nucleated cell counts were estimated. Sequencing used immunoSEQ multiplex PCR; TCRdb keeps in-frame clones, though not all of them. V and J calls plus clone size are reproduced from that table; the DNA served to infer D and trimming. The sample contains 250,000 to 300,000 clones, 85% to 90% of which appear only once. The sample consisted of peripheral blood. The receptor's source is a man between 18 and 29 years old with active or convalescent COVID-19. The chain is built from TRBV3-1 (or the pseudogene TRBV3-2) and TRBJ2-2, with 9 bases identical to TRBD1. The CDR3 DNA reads TGTGCCAGCAGCCTAAGACCGGGACAGGGACGGGTCGGGGAGCTGTTTTTT. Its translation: CASSLRPGQGRVGELFF.